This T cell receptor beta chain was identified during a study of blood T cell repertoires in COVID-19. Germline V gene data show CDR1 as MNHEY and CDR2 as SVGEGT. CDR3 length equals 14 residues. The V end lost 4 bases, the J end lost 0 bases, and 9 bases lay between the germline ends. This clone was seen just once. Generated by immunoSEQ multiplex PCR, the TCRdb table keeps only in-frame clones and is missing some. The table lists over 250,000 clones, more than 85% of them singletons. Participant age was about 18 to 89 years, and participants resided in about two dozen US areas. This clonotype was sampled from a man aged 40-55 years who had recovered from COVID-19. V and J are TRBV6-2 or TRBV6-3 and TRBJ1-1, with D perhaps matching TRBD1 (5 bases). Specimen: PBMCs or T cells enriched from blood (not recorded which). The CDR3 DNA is TGTGCCAGCAGTTCAGGGTGGATGAACACTGAAGCTTTCTTT. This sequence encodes CASSSGWMNTEAFF.